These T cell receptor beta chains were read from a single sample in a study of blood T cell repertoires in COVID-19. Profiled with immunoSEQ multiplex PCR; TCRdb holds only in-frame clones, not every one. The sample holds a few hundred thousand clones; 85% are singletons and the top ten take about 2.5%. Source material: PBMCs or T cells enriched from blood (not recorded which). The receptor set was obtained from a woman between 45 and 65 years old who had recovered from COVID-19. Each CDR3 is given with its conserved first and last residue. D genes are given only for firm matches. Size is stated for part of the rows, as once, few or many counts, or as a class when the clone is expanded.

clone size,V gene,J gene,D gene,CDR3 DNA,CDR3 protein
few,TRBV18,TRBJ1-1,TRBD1,TGTGCCAGCTCACCACAGACAGGGGAGATGAACACTGAAGCTTTCTTT,CASSPQTGEMNTEAFF
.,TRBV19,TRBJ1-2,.,TGTGCCAGTAGACTCGATAGGGGCGCTCGGTATGGCTACACCTTC,CASRLDRGARYGYTF
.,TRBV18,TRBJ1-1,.,TGTGCCAGCTCACCACGGTGGAGGAACACTGAAGCTTTCTTT,CASSPRWRNTEAFF
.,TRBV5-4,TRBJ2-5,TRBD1,TGTGCCAGCAGCCGGGGACAGAAACAAGAGACCCAGTACTTC,CASSRGQKQETQYF
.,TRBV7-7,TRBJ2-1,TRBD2,TGTGCCAGCAGCTTCGGACTAGCGGGAGACAATGAGCAGTTCTTC,CASSFGLAGDNEQFF
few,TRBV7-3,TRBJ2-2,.,TGTGCCAGCAGCCTAAACCCCCTAGCGACCACCGGGGAGCTGTTTTTT,CASSLNPLATTGELFF
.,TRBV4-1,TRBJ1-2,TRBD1,TGCGCCAGCAGCCAAGGACAGGGGCGGGCTAACTATGGCTACACCTTC,CASSQGQGRANYGYTF
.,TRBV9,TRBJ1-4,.,TGTGCCAGCAGCGTAAGTGCTCTGAGGAATGAAAAACTGTTTTTT,CASSVSALRNEKLFF
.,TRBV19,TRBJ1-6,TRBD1,TGTGCTAGCAGGGACAGGGCTAATCCAGCTAATTCACCCCTCCACTTT,CASRDRANPANSPLHF
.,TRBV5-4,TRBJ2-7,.,TGTGCCAGCAGCTTGAACCGCGGGGCCTACGAGCAGTACTTC,CASSLNRGAYEQYF
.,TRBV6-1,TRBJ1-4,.,TGTGCCAGCAGTGAAGCCGGGGGGACGCGGGAAAAACTGTTTTTT,CASSEAGGTREKLFF
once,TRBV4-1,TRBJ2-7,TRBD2,TGCGCCAGCAGCCAATTCCTAGCGGCTACCAAACCCATCTCCTACGAGCAGTACTTC,CASSQFLAATKPISYEQYF
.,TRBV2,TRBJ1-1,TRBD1,TGTGCCAGCAGGGATGGGACAGGGGGAACTGAAGCTTTCTTT,CASRDGTGGTEAFF
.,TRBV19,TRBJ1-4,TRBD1,TGTGCCAGCAGGGGGACGGCCAGGGAAAAACTGTTTTTT,CASRGTAREKLFF
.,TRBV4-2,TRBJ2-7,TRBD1,TGTGCCAGCAGCCGTGGGACAGGGGGCGGCGAGCAGTACTTC,CASSRGTGGGEQYF
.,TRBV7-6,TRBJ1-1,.,TGTGCCAGCAGCTTAGCCGGAAGGGGCATAGGCACTGAAGCTTTCTTT,CASSLAGRGIGTEAFF
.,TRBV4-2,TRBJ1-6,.,TGTGCCAGCAGCTTACATGACAGAGAGGACTCACCCCTCCACTTT,CASSLHDREDSPLHF
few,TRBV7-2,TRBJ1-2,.,TGTGCCAGCAGCCTAAGACAGTATGGCTACACCTTC,CASSLRQYGYTF
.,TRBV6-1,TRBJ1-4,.,TGTGCCAGCAGTGATAAATCACAGGGCACTAATGAAAAACTGTTTTTT,CASSDKSQGTNEKLFF
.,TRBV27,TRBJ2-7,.,TGTGCCAGCAGTTGGCCGGGACAGGGACCTCCTTCTAGCGGGACCACCTACGAGCAGTACTTC,CASSWPGQGPPSSGTTYEQYF
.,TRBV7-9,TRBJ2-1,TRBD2,TGTGCCAGCAGCGGGACTATCAATGAGCAGTTCTTC,CASSGTINEQFF
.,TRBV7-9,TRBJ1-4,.,TGTGCCAGCAGCCGGGCAGGGGCGACTAATGAAAAACTGTTTTTT,CASSRAGATNEKLFF
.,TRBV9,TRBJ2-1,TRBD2,TGTGCCAGCAGCGCCGGGGGGAGCTCCTACAATGAGCAGTTCTTC,CASSAGGSSYNEQFF
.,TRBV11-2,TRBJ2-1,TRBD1,TGTGCCAGCAGCTTGGGGACAGGGCAGTTCTTC,CASSLGTGQFF
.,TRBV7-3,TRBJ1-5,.,TGTGCCAGCAGCTTCGACAGCGCCTCGAAAGCTCAGCCCCAGCATTTT,CASSFDSASKAQPQHF